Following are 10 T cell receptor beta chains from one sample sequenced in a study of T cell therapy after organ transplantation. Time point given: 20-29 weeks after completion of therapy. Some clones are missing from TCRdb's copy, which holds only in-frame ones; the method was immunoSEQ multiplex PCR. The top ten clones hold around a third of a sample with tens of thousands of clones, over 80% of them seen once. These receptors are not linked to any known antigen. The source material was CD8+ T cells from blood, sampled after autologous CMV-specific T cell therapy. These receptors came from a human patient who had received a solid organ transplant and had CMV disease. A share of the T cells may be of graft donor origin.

The CDR3, as DNA: TGTGCCTGGAGTGAGGCGACTGAAGCTTTCTTT. As protein: CAWSEATEAFF. The chain is built from TRBV30 and TRBJ1-1, with D hard to call. Trimming stripped 1 base from V and 5 bases from J, with 5 bases between. The CDR3 loop spans 11 amino acids. Germline CDR1 is GTSNPN and CDR2 is SVGIG (reference sequence).

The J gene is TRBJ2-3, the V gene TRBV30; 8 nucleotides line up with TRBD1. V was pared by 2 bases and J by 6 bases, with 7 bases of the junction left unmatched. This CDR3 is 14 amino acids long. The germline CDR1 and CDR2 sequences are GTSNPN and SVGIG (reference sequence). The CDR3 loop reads CAWSQGARLDTQYF. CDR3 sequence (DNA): TGTGCCTGGAGTCAGGGGGCTCGGCTGGATACGCAGTATTTT.

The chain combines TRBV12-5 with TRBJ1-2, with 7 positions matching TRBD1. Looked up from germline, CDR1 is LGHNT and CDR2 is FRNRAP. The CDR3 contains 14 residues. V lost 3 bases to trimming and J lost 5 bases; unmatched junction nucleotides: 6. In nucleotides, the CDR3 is TGTGCTAGTGGTTTTGGGACAGAAGTATATGGCTACACCTTC. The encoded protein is CASGFGTEVYGYTF.

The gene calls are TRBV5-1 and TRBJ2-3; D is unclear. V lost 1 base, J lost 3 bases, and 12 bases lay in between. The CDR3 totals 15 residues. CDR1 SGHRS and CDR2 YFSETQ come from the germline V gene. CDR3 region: CASSLIVPMTDTQYF. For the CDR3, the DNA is TGCGCCAGCAGCTTGATTGTACCAATGACAGATACGCAGTATTTT.

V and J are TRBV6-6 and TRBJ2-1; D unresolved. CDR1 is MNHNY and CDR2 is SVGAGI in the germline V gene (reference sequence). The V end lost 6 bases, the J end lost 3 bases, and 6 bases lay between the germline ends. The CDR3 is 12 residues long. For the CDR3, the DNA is TGTGCCAGCAGCCCTATCTACAATGAGCAGTTCTTC. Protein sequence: CASSPIYNEQFF.

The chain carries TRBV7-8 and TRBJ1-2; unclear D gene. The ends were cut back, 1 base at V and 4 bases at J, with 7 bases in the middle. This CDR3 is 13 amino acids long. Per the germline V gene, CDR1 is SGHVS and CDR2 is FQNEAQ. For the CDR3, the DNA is TGTGCCAGCAGCTTAGTCGGCAGCTATGGCTACACCTTC. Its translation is CASSLVGSYGYTF.

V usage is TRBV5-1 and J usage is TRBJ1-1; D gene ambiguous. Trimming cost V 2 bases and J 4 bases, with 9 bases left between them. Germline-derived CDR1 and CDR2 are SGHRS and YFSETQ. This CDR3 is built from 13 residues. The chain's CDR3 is CASSLTAATEAFF. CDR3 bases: TGCGCCAGCAGCTTAACAGCCGCCACTGAAGCTTTCTTT.

CDR3: CAWSNRGPPYEQYF. CDR3 DNA sequence: TGTGCCTGGAGTAACCGAGGCCCCCCCTACGAGCAGTACTTC. The chain is built from TRBV30 and TRBJ2-7, with D uncertain. Per germline, CDR1 GTSNPN and CDR2 SVGIG (reference sequence). CDR3 length: 14 amino acids. V lost 2 bases and J lost 2, with 13 bases in between.

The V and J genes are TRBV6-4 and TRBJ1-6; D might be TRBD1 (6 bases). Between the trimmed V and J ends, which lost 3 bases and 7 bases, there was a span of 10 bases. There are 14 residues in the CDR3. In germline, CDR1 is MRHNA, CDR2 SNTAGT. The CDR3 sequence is CASSEQGDNSPLHF. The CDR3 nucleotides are TGTGCCAGCAGTGAACAGGGCGACAATTCACCCCTCCACTTT.

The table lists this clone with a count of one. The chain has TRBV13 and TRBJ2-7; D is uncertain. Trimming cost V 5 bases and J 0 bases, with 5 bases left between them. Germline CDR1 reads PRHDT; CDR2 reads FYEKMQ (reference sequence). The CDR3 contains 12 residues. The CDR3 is CASSPNSYEQYF. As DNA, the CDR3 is TGTGCCAGCAGCCCGAACTCCTACGAGCAGTACTTC.